This T cell receptor (beta chain) appears in the sequencing data of a study of blood T cell repertoires in COVID-19. Study context: Samples taken during acute and convalescent COVID-19 were collected in the United States, Italy and Spain.

This clone was observed a single time. Clinical history as reported by participants underpinned cohort assignment. Original processing methods: How many nucleated cells were present was estimated from reference gene primer amplification. Assay used: immunoSEQ multiplex PCR; TCRdb lists only in-frame clones, some missing. V, J and clone size are those of that table, while D and trimming were read from the DNA. The sample has hundreds of thousands of clones, 75% to 90% seen once. Trimming left V 2 bases short and J 1 base short, with 9 bases between. This CDR3 is built from 14 residues. In germline, CDR1 is SGHRS, CDR2 YFSETQ.

The source material was PBMCs or T cells enriched from blood (not recorded which). The sequence came from a man aged 18-30 years who had recovered from COVID-19. The chain uses TRBV5-1 and TRBJ1-1; tentatively, D is TRBD1 (6 bases). CDR3 sequence: CASSLQGSNTEAFF. The CDR3 coding sequence is TGCGCCAGCAGCTTACAGGGATCGAACACTGAAGCTTTCTTT.